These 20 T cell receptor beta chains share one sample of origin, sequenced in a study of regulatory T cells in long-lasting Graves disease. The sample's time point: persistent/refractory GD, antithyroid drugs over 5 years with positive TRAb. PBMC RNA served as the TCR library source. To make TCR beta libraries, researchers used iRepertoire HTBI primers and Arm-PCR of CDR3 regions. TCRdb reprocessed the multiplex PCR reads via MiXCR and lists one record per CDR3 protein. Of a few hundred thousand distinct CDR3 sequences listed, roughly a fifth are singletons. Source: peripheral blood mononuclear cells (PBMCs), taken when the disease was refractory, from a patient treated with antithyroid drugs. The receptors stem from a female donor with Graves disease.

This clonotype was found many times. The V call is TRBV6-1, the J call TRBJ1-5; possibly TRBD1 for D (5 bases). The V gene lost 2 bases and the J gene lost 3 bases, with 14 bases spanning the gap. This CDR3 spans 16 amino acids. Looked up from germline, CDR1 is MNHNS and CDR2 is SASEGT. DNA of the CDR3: TGTGCCAGCAGTGAACCCCCCAGGGTCGTCAATCAGCCCCAGCATTTT. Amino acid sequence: CASSEPPRVVNQPQHF.

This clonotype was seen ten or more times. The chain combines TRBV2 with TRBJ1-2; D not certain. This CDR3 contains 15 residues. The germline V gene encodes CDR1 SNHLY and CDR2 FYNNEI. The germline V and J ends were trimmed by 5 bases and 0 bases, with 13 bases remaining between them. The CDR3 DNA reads TGTGCCAGCAGTACAGAATCTACCCCTAACTATGGCTACACCTTC. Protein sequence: CASSTESTPNYGYTF.

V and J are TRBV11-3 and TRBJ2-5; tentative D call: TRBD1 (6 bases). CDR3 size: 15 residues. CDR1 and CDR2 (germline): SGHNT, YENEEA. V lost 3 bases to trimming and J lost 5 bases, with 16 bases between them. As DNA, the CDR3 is TGTGCCAGCAGCTTTACGGTTCAGGGGCGTGAGACCCAGTACTTC. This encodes CASSFTVQGRETQYF.

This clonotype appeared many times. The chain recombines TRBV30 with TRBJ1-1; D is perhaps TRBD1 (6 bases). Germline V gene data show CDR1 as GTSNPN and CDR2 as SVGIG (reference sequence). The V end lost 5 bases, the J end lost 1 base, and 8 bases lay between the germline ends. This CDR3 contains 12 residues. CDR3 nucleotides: TGTGCCTGGGGACAGTCGAACACTGAAGCTTTCTTT. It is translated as CAWGQSNTEAFF. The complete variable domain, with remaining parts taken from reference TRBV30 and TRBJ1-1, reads SQTIHQWPATLVQPVGSPLSLECTVEGTSNPNLYWYRQAAGRGLQLLFYSVGIGQISSEVPQNLSASRPQDRQFILSSKKLLLSDSGFYLCAWGQSNTEAFFGQGTRLTVV.

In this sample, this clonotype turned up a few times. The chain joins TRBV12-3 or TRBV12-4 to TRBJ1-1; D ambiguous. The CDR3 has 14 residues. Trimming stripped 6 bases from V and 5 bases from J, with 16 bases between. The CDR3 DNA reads TGTGCCAGCAGCCCGGAGGAGGGTTGGACTGAAGCTTTCTTT. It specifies CASSPEEGWTEAFF.

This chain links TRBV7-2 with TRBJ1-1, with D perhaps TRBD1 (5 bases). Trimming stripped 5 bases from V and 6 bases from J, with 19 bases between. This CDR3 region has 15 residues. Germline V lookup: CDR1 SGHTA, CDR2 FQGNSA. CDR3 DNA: TGTGCCAGCAGCCACTCCTTGGGGGTTGGCCCTGAAGCTTTCTTT. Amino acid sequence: CASSHSLGVGPEAFF.

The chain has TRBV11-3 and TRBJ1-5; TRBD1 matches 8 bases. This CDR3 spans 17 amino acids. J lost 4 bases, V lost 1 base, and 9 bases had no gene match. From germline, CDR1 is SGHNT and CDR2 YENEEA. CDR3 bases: TGTGCCAGCAGCTTAGCTATTACCAGGGGGCGAAATCAGCCCCAGCATTTT. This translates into CASSLAITRGRNQPQHF. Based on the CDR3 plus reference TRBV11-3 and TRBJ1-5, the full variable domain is EAGVVQSPRYKIIEKKQPVAFWCNPISGHNTLYWYLQNLGQGPELLIRYENEEAVDDSQLPKDRFSAERLKGVDSTLKIQPAELGDSAVYLCASSLAITRGRNQPQHFGDGTRLSIL.

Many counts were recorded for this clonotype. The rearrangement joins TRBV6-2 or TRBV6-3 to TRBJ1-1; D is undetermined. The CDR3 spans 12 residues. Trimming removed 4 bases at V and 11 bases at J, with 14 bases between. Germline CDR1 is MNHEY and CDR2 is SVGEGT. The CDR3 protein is CASSSTEVRAFF. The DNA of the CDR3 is TGTGCCAGCAGTTCGACGGAAGTACGCGCTTTCTTT.

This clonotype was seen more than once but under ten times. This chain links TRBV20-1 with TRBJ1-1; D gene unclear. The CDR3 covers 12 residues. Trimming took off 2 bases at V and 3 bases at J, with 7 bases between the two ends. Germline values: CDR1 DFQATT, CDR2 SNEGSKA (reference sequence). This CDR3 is CSARNPDTEAFF. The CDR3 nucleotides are TGCAGTGCTAGAAACCCCGACACTGAAGCTTTCTTT.

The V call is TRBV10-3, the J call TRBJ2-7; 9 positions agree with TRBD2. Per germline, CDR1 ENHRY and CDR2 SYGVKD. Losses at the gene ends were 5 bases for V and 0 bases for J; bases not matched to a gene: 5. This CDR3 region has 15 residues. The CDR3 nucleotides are TGTGCCATCAGTCCCCTAGCGGGAACCTCCTACGAGCAGTACTTC. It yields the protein CAISPLAGTSYEQYF.

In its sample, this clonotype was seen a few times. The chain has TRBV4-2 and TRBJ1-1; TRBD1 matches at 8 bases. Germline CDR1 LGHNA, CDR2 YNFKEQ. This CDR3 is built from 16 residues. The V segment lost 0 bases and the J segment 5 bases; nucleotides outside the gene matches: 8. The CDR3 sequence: CASSQDLGQGVTEAFF. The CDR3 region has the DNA TGTGCCAGCAGCCAAGATCTAGGACAGGGAGTAACTGAAGCTTTCTTT.

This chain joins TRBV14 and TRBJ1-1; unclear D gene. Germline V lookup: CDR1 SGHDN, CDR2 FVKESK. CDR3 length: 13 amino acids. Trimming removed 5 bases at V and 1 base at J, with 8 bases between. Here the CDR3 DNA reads TGTGCCAGCAGCTCTTACAAGAACACTGAAGCTTTCTTT. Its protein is CASSSYKNTEAFF.

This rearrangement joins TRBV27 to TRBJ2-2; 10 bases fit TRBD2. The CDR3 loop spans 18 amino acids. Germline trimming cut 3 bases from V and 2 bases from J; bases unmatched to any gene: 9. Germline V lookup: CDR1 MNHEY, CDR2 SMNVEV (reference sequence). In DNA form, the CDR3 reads TGTGCCAGCAGTTTTTTGTGGAGGACTAGCGGAAACACCGGGGAGCTGTTTTTT. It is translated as CASSFLWRTSGNTGELFF.

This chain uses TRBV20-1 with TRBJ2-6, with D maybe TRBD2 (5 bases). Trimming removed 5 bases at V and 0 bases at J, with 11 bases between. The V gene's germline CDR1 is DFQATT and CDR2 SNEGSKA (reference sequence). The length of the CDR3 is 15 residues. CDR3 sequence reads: CSAERGSSGANVLTF. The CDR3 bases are TGCAGTGCTGAAAGAGGGAGCTCTGGGGCCAACGTCCTGACTTTC.

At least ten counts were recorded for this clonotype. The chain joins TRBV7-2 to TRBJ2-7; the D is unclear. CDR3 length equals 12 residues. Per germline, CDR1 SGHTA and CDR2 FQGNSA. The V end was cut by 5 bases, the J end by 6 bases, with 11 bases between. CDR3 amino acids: CASSPSLGEQYF. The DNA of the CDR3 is TGTGCCAGCAGCCCTTCTCTGGGCGAGCAGTACTTC.

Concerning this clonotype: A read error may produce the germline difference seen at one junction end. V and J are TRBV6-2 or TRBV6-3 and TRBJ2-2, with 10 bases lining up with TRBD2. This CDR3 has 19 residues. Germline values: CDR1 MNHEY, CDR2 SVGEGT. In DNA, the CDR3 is TGTACCAGCAGTTACGAGCGGGAGGGCCGGTCGCGGAACACCGGGGAGCTGTTTTTT. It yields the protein CTSSYEREGRSRNTGELFF.

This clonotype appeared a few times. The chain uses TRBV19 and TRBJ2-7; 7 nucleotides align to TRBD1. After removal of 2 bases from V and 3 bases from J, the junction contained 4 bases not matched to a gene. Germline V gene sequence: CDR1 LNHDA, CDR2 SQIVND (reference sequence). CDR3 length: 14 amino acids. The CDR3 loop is CASSISRGIYEQYF. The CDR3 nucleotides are TGTGCCAGTAGTATAAGCAGGGGGATCTACGAGCAGTACTTC.

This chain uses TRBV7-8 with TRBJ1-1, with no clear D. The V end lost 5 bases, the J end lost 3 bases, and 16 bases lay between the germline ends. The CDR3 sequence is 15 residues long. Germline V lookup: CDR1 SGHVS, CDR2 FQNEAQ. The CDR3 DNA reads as TGTGCCAGCAGCCCGAAATTGGGGATATACACTGAAGCTTTCTTT. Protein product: CASSPKLGIYTEAFF.

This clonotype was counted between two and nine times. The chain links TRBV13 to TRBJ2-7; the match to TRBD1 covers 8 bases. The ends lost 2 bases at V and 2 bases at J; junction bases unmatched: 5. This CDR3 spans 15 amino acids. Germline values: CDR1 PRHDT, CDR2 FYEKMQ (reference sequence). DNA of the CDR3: TGTGCCAGCAGCTTATTTGGGACAGGACCCTACGAGCAGTACTTC. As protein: CASSLFGTGPYEQYF.

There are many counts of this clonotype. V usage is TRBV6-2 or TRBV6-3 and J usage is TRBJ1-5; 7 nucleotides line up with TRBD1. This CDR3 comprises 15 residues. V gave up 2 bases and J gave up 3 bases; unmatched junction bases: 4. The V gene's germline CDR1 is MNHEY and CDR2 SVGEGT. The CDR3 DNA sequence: TGTGCCAGCAGTTACGGCAGGGGGAACAATCAGCCCCAGCATTTT. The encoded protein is CASSYGRGNNQPQHF.